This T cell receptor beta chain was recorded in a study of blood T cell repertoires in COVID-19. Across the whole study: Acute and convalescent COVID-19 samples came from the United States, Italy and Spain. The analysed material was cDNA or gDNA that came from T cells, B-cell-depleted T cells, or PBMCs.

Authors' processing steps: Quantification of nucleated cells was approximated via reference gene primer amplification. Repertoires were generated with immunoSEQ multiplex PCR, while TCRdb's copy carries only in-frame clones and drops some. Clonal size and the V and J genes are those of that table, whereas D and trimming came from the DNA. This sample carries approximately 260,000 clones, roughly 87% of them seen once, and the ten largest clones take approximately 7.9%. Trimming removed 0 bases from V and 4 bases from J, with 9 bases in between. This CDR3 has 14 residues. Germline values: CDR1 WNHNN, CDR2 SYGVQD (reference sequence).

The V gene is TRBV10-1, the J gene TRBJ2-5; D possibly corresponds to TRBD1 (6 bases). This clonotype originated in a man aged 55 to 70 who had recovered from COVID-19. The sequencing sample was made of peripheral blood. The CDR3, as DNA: TGCGCCAGCAGTGAGTCCAGCAGGGGAGAGACCCAGTACTTC. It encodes CASSESSRGETQYF.